This T cell receptor beta chain derives from a study of shared clonotypes between healthy human individuals (dated by TCRdb to the early 2020s). General notes on the study: The cohort included three men and a couple of women between 18 and 49 years of age. Per donor, three plates each were used for CD4 naive and CD4 memory, two for CD8 naive, and one for CD8 memory. To estimate repertoire size and how much clonotype sharing occurs between individuals, the study deeply sequenced the blood TCR repertoires of roughly 5 healthy adults. To increase sequencing depth and limit assay-specific biases, different laboratories used diverse techniques to prepare libraries and sequence TCR repertoires. Between about 0.9 and 9 billion PBMCs per donor were obtained by leukapheresis.

Using the deep immunoSEQ assay, TCR CDR3 regions were amplified from genomic DNA by multiplex PCR. Genomic DNA extracted from each cell subset was distributed evenly over all wells of several immunoSEQ 96-well plates, and each plate served as one replicate. Each replicate PCR for sorted subsets received around 200 ng genomic DNA, equal to tens of thousands of T cell genomes. Purified libraries were quantified with a Qubit 3.0 fluorometer, sized on a Bioanalyzer 2100, and re-quantified with the KAPA Library Quantification kit. Every immunoSEQ 96-well plate was sequenced on a dedicated single-read 150-cycle Illumina NextSeq 550 flow cell. The original pipeline was this. The immunoSEQ output contained only junctional sequences without quality scores, so filtering could not match that applied to full-length reads. Sequences were annotated with PyIR, a Python wrapper for IgBLAST v1.9, and V/J genes and CDR3 were assigned using IMGT germline references. Reads with weak V/J assignments (E-value above 1e-6), missing CDR3, stop codons, out-of-frame junctions, or ambiguous translated residues were removed. V3J clonotypes were defined as sequences sharing an identical inferred V gene, J gene, and CDR3 amino acid sequence. Percentage overlap between repertoires was calculated by dividing the number of shared unique clonotypes by the size of the smaller repertoire. Repertoire richness was assessed with RTK rarefaction, the Chao1 estimator, and Recon v2.1 estimates of unobserved clonotypes. OLGA was used to compute generation probabilities for all TCRbeta clonotypes that the gDNA method yielded from a handful of donors. TCRdb holds this immuneACCESS table with in-frame rearrangements only. Some clones are missing; in checked studies, unresolved V genes explain under half, and the rest has no known cause. Clone size and V and J calls were adopted from that table, with D and trimming inferred from the DNA. For this sample there are under 600,000 clones; more than 95% appear just once. The top ten constitute 0.25% to 0.35% of the sample.

Trimming leaves V shorter by 4 bases and J shorter by 1 base, with the junction holding 3 bases beyond the gene matches. The germline V gene supplies CDR1 SGHVS and CDR2 FQNEAQ. The CDR3, from cysteine to phenylalanine, totals 14 residues. Here the CDR3 DNA is all that survives: 42 bases in frame from base 1. Of note for this clone: Its antigen has not been determined. Per-base qualities were not stored, and no clone one base away is much larger. Other DNA variants within this sample encode the same CDR3.

CD8 naive samples consisted of CD45RO-negative cells that were positively selected for CCR7, yielding a CD45RA+CCR7+ population without TemRA cells. Healthy HIV-negative adults with no recently reported acute infections or vaccinations were included as donors. Every donor was a Caucasian adult residing in Nashville, Tennessee, USA. Blood was obtained by leukapheresis, after which PBMCs were separated by Ficoll-Histopaque density gradient centrifugation and cryopreserved in liquid nitrogen vapor phase. Purity and quantity of every magnetically sorted T cell population were checked by analytical flow cytometry. From each sorted fraction, genomic DNA was isolated and quantified by UV absorbance on a Nanodrop 2000c. Study-wide findings and limitations: Compared with non-shared clonotypes, the clonotypes found in all four sorted-subset donors had higher generation probabilities. Even with the large sequencing depth, rarefaction of the sorted-subset datasets indicated that sequencing was incomplete. About 5% of naive CD4, around 4% of naive CD8, 2.3% of memory CD4, and approximately 0.39% of memory CD8 clonotypes were shared across a few donors. Because the study included a small number of donors, the genetic and exposure-history diversity represented was limited. Pairwise subsampling led to the expectation that sequencing depth would affect the degree of clonotype sharing among donors. Sampling was restricted to blood, and TCR repertoires in tissue are likely to differ from TCR repertoires in blood. Estimated clonotype richness was generally larger for naive than for memory subsets.

The V and J genes are TRBV7-8 and TRBJ2-7; 8 middle bases align to TRBD1. This sequence was found in a man in his thirties or forties in good health. Sequencing was performed on naive CD8+ T cells sorted from blood. The cell subset or site label for this specimen denotes: CD45RA+CCR7+. In nucleotide form, the sequence is TGTGCCAGCAGCTCGGGGACAGGTTCCTACGAGCAGTACTTC. This encodes CASSSGTGSYEQYF.